Listed below are T cell receptor beta chains from one sample, sequenced in a study of shared clonotypes between healthy human individuals. Only in-frame clones appear in the TCRdb table, and some are missing; sequencing was by immunoSEQ multiplex PCR. The sample yields about 2,200,000 clones, 85% to 95% seen once. The sequenced sample consisted of naive CD8+ T cells from PBMCs. Receptors were obtained from a man aged 18 to 35 in good health. Some clones in this sample may be carry-over from other donors' samples. Both conserved end residues are part of each CDR3. The order of the fields is J gene, clone size, D gene, V gene, CDR3 protein, CDR3 DNA. The D gene is left open where the match is weak. Some rows mark clone size as missing; the rest say once, few, many or name a class of expanded clone.

TRBJ2-3	-	TRBD2	TRBV10-1	CASSDGGSITDTQYF	TGCGCCAGCAGTGATGGCGGGAGCATCACAGATACGCAGTATTTT
TRBJ2-7	-	TRBD1	TRBV7-9	CASSQYNRDRYF	TGTGCCAGCAGCCAATACAACCGGGACAGGTACTTC
TRBJ2-3	-	TRBD1	TRBV30	CAWDRVGGTGADTQYF	TGTGCCTGGGACAGGGTCGGGGGGACAGGGGCAGATACGCAGTATTTT
TRBJ2-3	-	TRBD1	TRBV7-9	CASSFPGQGTDTQYF	TGTGCCAGCAGCTTCCCGGGACAGGGCACAGATACGCAGTATTTT
TRBJ1-5	-	-	TRBV19	CASWNRASSYSNQPQHF	TGTGCCAGTTGGAACCGGGCCAGCAGCTATAGCAATCAGCCCCAGCATTTT
TRBJ2-1	-	-	TRBV5-1	CASSFFGVGDEQFF	TGCGCCAGCAGCTTCTTCGGGGTCGGCGATGAGCAGTTCTTC
TRBJ2-1	-	TRBD2	TRBV6-5	CASSTLLAQQFF	TGTGCCAGCAGCACCTTACTAGCGCAGCAGTTCTTC
TRBJ2-1	-	-	TRBV28	CASSLRGSYNEQFF	TGTGCCAGCAGTTTACGGGGGTCCTACAATGAGCAGTTCTTC
TRBJ2-7	-	-	TRBV30	CAWRKTGLIEQYF	TGTGCCTGGAGGAAAACAGGGCTCATCGAGCAGTACTTC
TRBJ2-7	once	-	TRBV5-4	CASSLEGASYEQYF	TGTGCCAGCAGCTTGGAAGGGGCCTCCTACGAGCAGTACTTC
TRBJ2-1	-	TRBD2	TRBV4-1	CASSPQVTSEHEQFF	TGCGCCAGCAGCCCCCAAGTGACTAGCGAACATGAGCAGTTCTTC
TRBJ2-7	-	-	TRBV27	CASSSRTGAYEQYF	TGTGCCAGCAGTTCTCGGACTGGGGCGTACGAGCAGTACTTC
TRBJ1-1	-	-	TRBV19	CASSMWQKNTEAFF	TGTGCCAGTAGTATGTGGCAGAAGAACACTGAAGCTTTCTTT
TRBJ2-7	-	-	TRBV7-6	CASSPGGTLIYEQYF	TGTGCCAGCAGCCCGGGCGGGACTCTCATCTACGAGCAGTACTTC
TRBJ2-1	-	TRBD1	TRBV27	CASRKGQGHNEQFF	TGTGCCAGCAGAAAGGGACAGGGCCACAATGAGCAGTTCTTC
TRBJ2-1	-	-	TRBV5-6	CASSLGLNEQFF	TGTGCCAGCAGCTTAGGATTAAATGAGCAGTTCTTC
TRBJ2-5	once	-	TRBV7-9	CASSRTLETQYF	TGTGCCAGCAGCCGGACACTAGAGACCCAGTACTTC
TRBJ2-7	-	-	TRBV28	CATAESTSSYEQYF	TGTGCCACCGCGGAGTCCACGAGCTCCTACGAGCAGTACTTC
TRBJ2-2	-	TRBD2	TRBV9	CASSVGWLAEPYTGELFF	TGTGCCAGCAGCGTAGGATGGCTAGCGGAACCATACACCGGGGAGCTGTTTTTT
TRBJ1-2	-	-	TRBV27	CASSSWVDYGYTF	TGTGCCAGCAGTTCATGGGTAGACTATGGCTACACCTTC
TRBJ2-7	-	TRBD2	TRBV6-1	CASSPGLADYEQYF	TGTGCCAGCAGTCCGGGACTAGCGGACTACGAGCAGTACTTC
TRBJ2-7	-	TRBD1	TRBV27	CASSPISGTGPYEQYF	TGTGCCAGCAGTCCTATCTCCGGGACAGGGCCCTACGAGCAGTACTTC
TRBJ2-7	-	-	TRBV7-8	CASSAGRADEQYF	TGTGCCAGCAGCGCCGGTCGAGCGGACGAGCAGTACTTC
TRBJ1-1	-	-	TRBV19	CASSPGRMNTEAFF	TGTGCCAGTAGCCCAGGGAGGATGAACACTGAAGCTTTCTTT
TRBJ2-1	-	-	TRBV7-2	CASSLRTLEQFF	TGTGCCAGCAGCTTGAGGACTCTAGAGCAGTTCTTC
TRBJ1-3	-	-	TRBV28	CASSFRAGGSGNTIYF	TGTGCCAGCAGTTTCCGGGCTGGGGGCTCTGGAAACACCATATATTTT
TRBJ1-1	once	-	TRBV7-9	CASSLGKGAGTEAFF	TGTGCCAGCAGCTTAGGTAAGGGAGCGGGCACTGAAGCTTTCTTT